Given below is one TCR beta chain in context. Its antigen is unidentified. The CDR3 has 14 residues. The ends were cut back, 6 bases at V and 0 bases at J, with 12 bases in the middle. Germline values: CDR1 MNHNS, CDR2 SASEGT. The record originates from a study of cytomegalovirus exposure and HLA in healthy donors. Study findings and constraints: With later analysis, a missense DCLRE1C variant became linked to TCR beta V- and J-gene trimming.

The PCR used 60 Vbeta and 13 Jbeta primers. Sequenced by immunoSEQ multiplex PCR; TCRdb stores in-frame clones only, minus some. The top ten hold 1.7% of the sample, which has roughly 190,000 clones, around 80% seen once. The chain is built from TRBV6-1 and TRBJ2-7; D is perhaps TRBD2 (5 bases). The sequencing input was PBMCs. The sequence was collected from a middle-aged man in good health and CMV-seropositive. The CDR3 DNA sequence: TGTGCCAGCAGGCCAGGACTGCTCTCCTACGAGCAGTACTTC. This sequence encodes CASRPGLLSYEQYF.